These 16 T cell receptor beta chains were sequenced from one sample in a study of T cell responses to AZD1222 COVID-19 vaccine. Repertoires were generated with immunoSEQ multiplex PCR, while TCRdb's copy carries only in-frame clones and drops some. The top ten hold roughly 4% of the sample, which has some 200,000 clones, approximately 90% seen once. The sequences come from peripheral blood, collected 28 days after the second dose of the MenACWY control vaccine. The receptors here all came from an adult who received the MenACWY meningococcal vaccine as a control.

As to this clone: One junction end disagrees with the germline gene, perhaps due to a read error. The chain couples TRBV7-8 to TRBJ1-6; 9 bases are shared with TRBD1. Germline V gene lookup returns CDR1 SGHVS and CDR2 FQNEAQ. CDR3 size: 14 residues. CDR3 sequence: CASRLGTGSSPLHF. The CDR3 DNA reads TGTGCCAGCAGATTAGGGACAGGGAGTTCACCCCTCCACTTT.

The chain carries TRBV10-3 and TRBJ2-3; D unclear. CDR3 length: 12 amino acids. The V gene lost 3 bases and the J gene lost 2 bases, with 3 bases spanning the gap. Germline CDR1 is ENHRY and CDR2 is SYGVKD. The CDR3 DNA sequence: TGTGCCATCAGTGACAACACAGATACGCAGTATTTT. It codes for CAISDNTDTQYF.

This sequence joins TRBV9 and TRBJ2-7, with D maybe TRBD2 (6 bases). V was shortened by 0 bases and J by 0 bases, with 19 bases between the two germline ends. Germline lookup yields CDR1 SGDLS and CDR2 YYNGEE. This CDR3 has 18 residues. The CDR3 is CASSVGWGEPPYSYEQYF. CDR3 bases: TGTGCCAGCAGCGTAGGGTGGGGGGAGCCTCCGTACTCCTACGAGCAGTACTTC.

The gene calls are TRBV25-1 and TRBJ1-2; D ambiguous. The germline CDR1 and CDR2 sequences are MGHDK and SYGVNS. This CDR3 is built from 14 residues. Trimming removed 1 base at V and 4 bases at J, with 10 bases between. The CDR3 spells CASSESAGGYGYTF. Here the CDR3 DNA reads TGTGCCAGCAGTGAATCAGCAGGTGGCTATGGCTACACCTTC.

The chain couples TRBV6-6 to TRBJ1-5; maybe TRBD1 (5 bases). Germline V gene sequence: CDR1 MNHNY, CDR2 SVGAGI (reference sequence). The CDR3 runs 17 residues. Trimming pared 5 bases from V and 6 bases from J, leaving 23 bases between. CDR3 nucleotides: TGTGCCAGCAGTCCCTCACGTAGATCGGGGGAGGCTCAGCCCCAGCATTTT. Residues: CASSPSRRSGEAQPQHF.

The V call is TRBV13, the J call TRBJ2-7, with D maybe TRBD1 (5 bases). The V gene's germline CDR1 is PRHDT and CDR2 FYEKMQ (reference sequence). With 4 bases removed from V and 2 bases from J, the gap between germline ends came to 6 bases. The CDR3 spans 12 residues. In DNA form, the CDR3 reads TGTGCCAGCAGCTGGACAACCTACGAGCAGTACTTC. It codes for CASSWTTYEQYF.

This chain uses TRBV15 with TRBJ2-7, with D unresolved. V was pared by 1 base and J by 0 bases, with 7 bases between. This CDR3 contains 14 residues. CDR1 and CDR2 (germline): LNHNV, YYDKDF (reference sequence). CDR3 in DNA: TGTGCCACCAGCAGAGTGAGTTCCTCCTACGAGCAGTACTTC. Residues: CATSRVSSSYEQYF.

The chain couples TRBV7-2 to TRBJ1-1; D might be TRBD1 (5 bases). CDR3 size: 15 residues. With 6 bases removed from V and 1 base from J, the gap between germline ends came to 15 bases. Germline lookup yields CDR1 SGHTA and CDR2 FQGNSA. The CDR3 region is CASSWTQGSNTEAFF. The CDR3 DNA reads as TGTGCCAGCAGTTGGACCCAGGGTTCGAACACTGAAGCTTTCTTT.

The rearrangement joins TRBV9 to TRBJ2-5, with D uncertain. The CDR3 runs 15 residues. Trimming removed 2 bases from V and 5 bases from J, with 16 bases in between. The V gene's germline CDR1 is SGDLS and CDR2 YYNGEE. CDR3 sequence reads: CASSVTTRPEETQYF. CDR3 bases: TGTGCCAGCAGCGTGACAACGCGCCCGGAGGAGACCCAGTACTTC.

This clone is a singleton in its sample. The rearrangement uses TRBV30 and TRBJ1-4; D ambiguous. V lost 0 bases to trimming and J lost 7 bases, with 12 bases between them. This CDR3 has 14 amino acids. Germline CDR1 GTSNPN, CDR2 SVGIG (reference sequence). The CDR3 DNA reads as TGTGCCTGGAGTGTCGACACCCGACCTGAAAAACTGTTTTTT. This gives the protein CAWSVDTRPEKLFF.

The V and J genes are TRBV11-1 and TRBJ1-1; D is uncertain. The CDR3 is 13 residues long. V was cut by 1 base and J by 8 bases, with 11 bases left in between. CDR1 is SGHAT, CDR2 FQDESV, per germline (reference sequence). CDR3 nucleotide sequence: TGTGCCAGCAGCTTAGTCGAGCGAAGGGAAGCTTTCTTT. It specifies CASSLVERREAFF.

The J gene is TRBJ2-7, the V gene TRBV28; 8 bases align to TRBD1. The CDR3 contains 13 residues. From germline, CDR1 is MDHEN and CDR2 SYDVKM. Unmatched junction bases numbered 7, after V lost 5 bases and J lost 7 bases. The CDR3 reads CASSEGQVGEQYF. DNA for the CDR3: TGTGCCAGCAGTGAGGGACAGGTGGGTGAGCAGTACTTC.

V is TRBV28 and J is TRBJ2-3, with D possibly TRBD2 on 6 matching bases. Germline V gene lookup returns CDR1 MDHEN and CDR2 SYDVKM. This CDR3 has 17 residues. V lost 6 bases, J lost 4 bases, and 23 bases lay in between. The CDR3 sequence: CASSSAGKRAGPDTQYF. Here the CDR3 DNA reads TGTGCCAGCAGCTCAGCAGGGAAGCGGGCAGGGCCAGATACGCAGTATTTT.

The V gene is TRBV7-2, the J gene TRBJ2-1; 11 bases match TRBD2. This CDR3 has 17 amino acids. From germline, CDR1 is SGHTA and CDR2 FQGNSA. V dropped 3 bases and J dropped 7; count of bases not matched to a gene: 11. CDR3 bases: TGTGCCAGCAGCTTGAATCCTAGCGGGAGGTATGGGAATGAGCAGTTCTTC. As protein: CASSLNPSGRYGNEQFF.

This chain connects TRBV2 to TRBJ2-5, with 7 bases identical to TRBD1. This CDR3 region has 12 residues. With V trimmed by 6 bases and J by 5 bases, 3 bases remained unmatched. The germline V gene encodes CDR1 SNHLY and CDR2 FYNNEI. As DNA, the CDR3 is TGTGCCAGCAGCGACAGGGTTGAGACCCAGTACTTC. It encodes CASSDRVETQYF.

The chain recombines TRBV7-2 with TRBJ1-6; D is perhaps TRBD1 (5 bases). CDR1 SGHTA and CDR2 FQGNSA come from the germline V gene. This CDR3 spans 11 amino acids. Trimming removed 3 bases from V and 14 bases from J, with 8 bases in between. In DNA form, the CDR3 reads TGTGCCAGCAGCTTGGGGGGGGCCCTCCACTTT. Protein sequence: CASSLGGALHF.